The clone carrying this T cell receptor beta chain has only one observation. J gave up 2 bases and V 4 bases, and 7 bases lay outside the gene matches. This CDR3 has 15 amino acids. Germline CDR1 SGHAT, CDR2 FQDESV (reference sequence). The data are from a study of blood T cell repertoires in COVID-19. On the study more broadly: The cDNA or gDNA used as material had been derived from T cells, B-cell-depleted T cells, or PBMCs.

Using immunoSEQ multiplex PCR, the repertoire was profiled, and TCRdb retains in-frame clones only, with some absent. The sample lists some 240,000 clones; more than 75% were seen once. This study enrolled people aged about 18 to 100 from 20 to 25 US geographic areas. The chain has TRBV11-1 and TRBJ2-5, with 7 bases matching TRBD2. This sequence was found in a woman aged 45-59 years who had been exposed to COVID-19. Sequences were obtained from PBMCs or T cells enriched from blood (not recorded which). CDR3 in amino acids: CASSSRGAGQETQYF. The CDR3 coding sequence is TGTGCCAGCAGCTCCCGGGGAGCGGGGCAAGAGACCCAGTACTTC. The full variable domain, completed using reference TRBV11-1 and TRBJ2-5, is EAEVAQSPRYKITEKSQAVAFWCDPISGHATLYWYRQILGQGPELLVQFQDESVVDDSQLPKDRFSAERLKGVDSTLKIQPAELGDSAMYLCASSSRGAGQETQYFGPGTRLLVL.